These 22 T cell receptor beta chains were all obtained from the same sample, sequenced in a study of T cell changes during pregnancy in multiple sclerosis. Using immunoSEQ multiplex PCR, the repertoire was profiled, and TCRdb retains in-frame clones only, with some absent. The sample has around 15,000 clones, approximately 93% seen once; the top ten hold about 2.8%. Material: peripheral blood, obtained in the second trimester of pregnancy. The receptors derive from a female donor in good health, enrolled as a control in a pregnancy study.

The rearrangement uses TRBV4-1 and TRBJ1-1, with D possibly matching TRBD1 (5 bases). Deletions cut 4 bases from V and 5 bases from J, with 23 bases between. The CDR3 runs 17 residues. In germline, CDR1 is MGHRA, CDR2 YSYEKL. CDR3 in DNA: TGCGCCAGCAGCCGCTTCGGGGGAATCGGAGCCCAAACTGAAGCTTTCTTT. Translation: CASSRFGGIGAQTEAFF.

The chain joins TRBV6-6 to TRBJ1-2, with TRBD1 identical over 7 bases. V was clipped by 6 bases and J by 11 bases; unmatched bases: 12. The CDR3 spans 13 residues. Germline V gene lookup returns CDR1 MNHNY and CDR2 SVGAGI (reference sequence). CDR3 amino acids: CASSGEGQYLYTF. CDR3 sequence (DNA): TGTGCCAGCAGCGGAGAGGGACAGTACTTATACACCTTC.

This sequence joins TRBV9 and TRBJ2-7, with D maybe TRBD2 (7 bases). CDR1 SGDLS and CDR2 YYNGEE come from the germline V gene. CDR3 length: 15 amino acids. The germline V and J ends were trimmed by 3 bases and 3 bases, with 16 bases remaining between them. CDR3 nucleotide sequence: TGTGCCAGCAGCGAGGGGGGGGGCGCGGACTACGAGCAGTACTTC. Protein sequence: CASSEGGGADYEQYF.

This clone has only one observation. The rearrangement links TRBV19 to TRBJ2-3; D is uncertain. CDR3 length: 13 residues. Trimming pared 4 bases from V and 2 bases from J, leaving 7 bases between. Germline V lookup: CDR1 LNHDA, CDR2 SQIVND (reference sequence). The CDR3 region has the DNA TGTGCCAGTAGTAGCGAGAACACAGATACGCAGTATTTT. It encodes CASSSENTDTQYF.

V is TRBV9 and J is TRBJ1-2, with 7 bases identical to TRBD1. V was clipped by 2 bases and J by 6 bases; unmatched bases: 4. Germline V gene data show CDR1 as SGDLS and CDR2 as YYNGEE. This CDR3 has 13 residues. This CDR3 reads CASSVSTGDGYTF. Here the CDR3 DNA reads TGTGCCAGCAGCGTCTCAACAGGGGATGGCTACACCTTC.

This chain links TRBV7-2 with TRBJ2-7; D call uncertain. Trimming left V 1 base short and J 0 bases short, with 10 bases between. The CDR3 has 15 residues. Germline CDR1 reads SGHTA; CDR2 reads FQGNSA. CDR3: CASSLESQVSYEQYF. CDR3 nucleotide sequence: TGTGCCAGCAGCTTAGAGTCGCAGGTCTCCTACGAGCAGTACTTC.

Only one count was recorded for this clone. The chain employs TRBV15 and TRBJ1-1; 7 positions match TRBD1. The CDR3 contains 15 residues. Trimming at V came to 3 bases and at J to 4 bases, leaving 8 bases not matched to a gene. Germline CDR1 and CDR2: LNHNV and YYDKDF (reference sequence). CDR3 nucleotides: TGTGCCACCAGCAGTCGGGCAGGGGGTATCACTGAAGCTTTCTTT. It specifies CATSSRAGGITEAFF.

The chain recombines TRBV27 with TRBJ1-2; no clear D gene. Germline-derived CDR1 and CDR2 are MNHEY and SMNVEV (reference sequence). Trimming stripped 2 bases from V and 2 bases from J, with 15 bases between. This CDR3 comprises 16 residues. This chain's CDR3 is CASSLLSDFTNYGYTF. In nucleotides, the CDR3 is TGTGCCAGCAGTTTACTGAGTGACTTCACCAACTATGGCTACACCTTC.

V gene TRBV5-6 combines with J gene TRBJ2-1; 8 nucleotides align to TRBD1. J gave up 4 bases and V 4 bases, and 10 bases lay outside the gene matches. Germline values: CDR1 SGHDT, CDR2 YYEEEE. CDR3 length equals 16 residues. The CDR3 reads CASSRMDRDSYNEQFF. Written as DNA, the CDR3 is TGTGCCAGCAGCCGAATGGACAGGGATTCTTACAATGAGCAGTTCTTC.

This chain joins TRBV9 and TRBJ2-1; TRBD2 aligns across 9 bases. Germline assignment: CDR1 SGDLS and CDR2 YYNGEE. CDR3 length: 16 amino acids. V was pared by 4 bases and J by 5 bases, with 10 bases of the junction left unmatched. In DNA, the CDR3 is TGTGCCAGCAGCACTAGCGGGTGGGAGGAGAACAATGAGCAGTTCTTC. It is translated as CASSTSGWEENNEQFF.

The V call is TRBV6-6, the J call TRBJ1-1; a weak D match, TRBD1 (6 bases). Looked up from germline, CDR1 is MNHNY and CDR2 is SVGAGI (reference sequence). Trimming removed 7 bases from V and 0 bases from J, with 15 bases in between. The length of the CDR3 is 15 residues. The CDR3 loop reads CASTIQGQLNTEAFF. The CDR3 region has the DNA TGTGCCAGCACCATACAAGGACAGCTGAACACTGAAGCTTTCTTT.

CDR3 coding DNA: TGTGCCAGCAGTGAAGTCGGGACAGGGTTGTCACCCCTCCACTTT. It encodes CASSEVGTGLSPLHF. The genes are TRBV6-1 and TRBJ1-6; 9 bases line up with TRBD1. The CDR3 consists of 15 residues. Germline V CDR1 and CDR2: MNHNS, SASEGT. V shed 1 base and J 10 bases; nucleotides not matched to a gene: 5.

This clone was counted once. The rearrangement joins TRBV5-1 to TRBJ1-1, with D perhaps matching TRBD1 (5 bases). CDR1 and CDR2 from the germline V gene are SGHRS and YFSETQ. This CDR3 has 14 residues. V lost 0 bases and J lost 0, with 6 bases in between. The CDR3: CASSLEGMNTEAFF. CDR3 nucleotides: TGCGCCAGCAGCTTGGAGGGGATGAACACTGAAGCTTTCTTT.

The rearrangement joins TRBV28 to TRBJ2-3; 7 nucleotides match TRBD2. The junction had 7 bases not matched to a gene; V was cut back by 3 bases and J by 1 base. Germline V CDR1 and CDR2: MDHEN, SYDVKM. The CDR3 spans 16 residues. Here the CDR3 DNA reads TGTGCCAGCAGTTTGACCCCTAGCGGTCGCACAGATACGCAGTATTTT. Translation gives CASSLTPSGRTDTQYF.

J is TRBJ2-7 and V is TRBV6-1; a possible D gene is TRBD2 (6 bases). V lost 4 bases to trimming and J lost 7 bases, with 11 bases between them. CDR3 length: 12 amino acids. The germline CDR1 and CDR2 sequences are MNHNS and SASEGT. The CDR3 spells CASSAGGGEQYF. The CDR3 DNA reads TGTGCCAGCAGTGCGGGCGGAGGGGAGCAGTACTTC.

The rearrangement joins TRBV11-2 to TRBJ2-7; 10 bases align to TRBD2. Losses at the gene ends were 4 bases for V and 3 bases for J; bases not matched to a gene: 12. The V gene's germline CDR1 is SGHAT and CDR2 FQNNGV. The CDR3 spans 17 residues. CDR3 protein: CASSYKRGGINVYEQYF. The CDR3 nucleotides are TGTGCCAGCAGCTATAAGCGGGGGGGTATTAATGTCTACGAGCAGTACTTC.

CDR3 DNA: TGTGCCAGCAGCTTACCCGCGGCTAGCGGGAATGATAAGCAGTTCTTC. Its protein product is CASSLPAASGNDKQFF. V and J are TRBV7-3 and TRBJ2-1; 9 bases map to TRBD2. The J segment lost 11 bases and the V segment lost 2 bases, leaving 13 bases of the junction unmatched. Germline V gene sequence: CDR1 SGHTA, CDR2 FQGTGA. This CDR3 region has 16 residues.

The genes are TRBV19 and TRBJ2-1; 12 positions agree with TRBD2. Germline CDR1 is LNHDA and CDR2 is SQIVND (reference sequence). The CDR3 totals 17 residues. V gave up 3 bases and J gave up 8 bases; unmatched junction bases: 11. In DNA form, the CDR3 reads TGTGCCAGTAGTATCTCTAACCTAGCGGGAGGGTGGTATGAGCAGTTCTTC. Protein: CASSISNLAGGWYEQFF.

This sequence joins TRBV5-8 and TRBJ1-5; 8 bases align to TRBD1. V shed 5 bases and J 0 bases; nucleotides not matched to a gene: 4. The germline V gene has CDR1 SGHTS and CDR2 YDEGEE. CDR3 length: 15 amino acids. The CDR3 spells CASSRQGYSNQPQHF. CDR3 nucleotide sequence: TGTGCCAGCAGTCGACAGGGGTATAGCAATCAGCCCCAGCATTTT.

The J gene is TRBJ1-1, the V gene TRBV18, with D possibly being TRBD1 (5 bases). The V end lost 6 bases, the J end lost 1 base, and 12 bases lay between the germline ends. Germline values: CDR1 KGHSH, CDR2 LQKENI. The length of the CDR3 is 14 residues. The CDR3 nucleotides read TGTGCCAGCTCCCGGGGGGGAGAGAACACTGAAGCTTTCTTT. It encodes CASSRGGENTEAFF.

The rearrangement links TRBV5-3 to TRBJ2-3; TRBD2 matches 12 bases. TRBV5-3 is marked as an open reading frame, function uncertain. Trimming at V came to 4 bases and at J to 1 base, leaving 4 bases not matched to a gene. This CDR3 is built from 16 residues. CDR3 sequence: CARSPSSGRGTDTQYF. Written as DNA, the CDR3 is TGTGCCAGAAGCCCCTCTAGCGGGAGGGGCACAGATACGCAGTATTTT.

The rearrangement links TRBV10-2 to TRBJ1-1; TRBD1 is a possible D gene (5 bases). V lost 0 bases to trimming and J lost 5 bases, with 10 bases between them. Per the germline V gene, CDR1 is WSHSY and CDR2 is SAAADI. The CDR3 runs to 14 residues. CDR3 sequence: CASSESGRATEAFF. DNA for the CDR3: TGCGCCAGCAGTGAGTCGGGCAGGGCGACTGAAGCTTTCTTT.